The 20 T cell receptor beta chains in this list originate from one sample, sequenced in a study of CD8 T cells in ankylosing spondylitis. Via MiXCR, TCRdb re-called the 5' RACE reads, giving one row per CDR3 protein. The data show about 440,000 distinct CDR3 sequences, approximately 17% seen once. These receptors' antigens are unknown. Study results and caveats: Among TCR beta sequences, a motif of about 8 highly homologous variants appeared characteristic of ankylosing spondylitis blood.

The sequenced sample consisted of blood, either unsorted or a sorted T cell fraction (not recorded which). The receptors come from a male donor with ankylosing spondylitis.

In this sample, this clonotype turned up many times. The chain uses TRBV12-3 or TRBV12-4 and TRBJ2-6; D is unresolved. The ends were cut back, 2 bases at V and 0 bases at J, with 5 bases in the middle. The CDR3 runs to 15 residues. DNA of the CDR3: TGTGCCAGCAGTTTAAAGGGCTCTGGGGCCAACGTCCTGACTTTC. Its protein is CASSLKGSGANVLTF.

This rearrangement joins TRBV29-1 to TRBJ2-1, with 10 bases matching TRBD2. This CDR3 is built from 12 residues. Losses at the gene ends were 8 bases for V and 9 bases for J; bases not matched to a gene: 7. Germline values: CDR1 SQVTM, CDR2 ANQGSEA. CDR3 coding DNA: TGCAGCCCCGTGGTAGCGGGAGGTGAGCAGTTCTTC. This codes for CSPVVAGGEQFF.

The CDR3 loop reads CASSYGQGTTQETQYF. The CDR3 DNA reads as TGTGCCAGCAGCTACGGACAGGGAACCACCCAAGAGACCCAGTACTTC. The V and J genes are TRBV12-3 or TRBV12-4 and TRBJ2-5; 8 bases agree with TRBD1. The CDR3 sequence is 16 residues long. J was trimmed by 1 base and V by 6 bases; bases with no gene match: 10.

This clonotype was seen only a few times. The V and J genes are TRBV11-2 and TRBJ2-6, with 7 bases fitting TRBD2. This CDR3 contains 18 residues. Unmatched junction bases numbered 12, after V lost 5 bases and J lost 2 bases. In germline, CDR1 is SGHAT, CDR2 FQNNGV. The DNA of the CDR3 is TGTGCCAGCAGCACCCCGAGAGGGAGGGGAACTGGGGCCAACGTCCTGACTTTC. Amino acid sequence: CASSTPRGRGTGANVLTF.

J is TRBJ1-5 and V is TRBV20-1; weak D call: TRBD1 (6 bases). V lost 3 bases to trimming and J lost 4 bases, with 16 bases between them. CDR3 length equals 15 residues. Germline CDR1 is DFQATT and CDR2 is SNEGSKA (reference sequence). CDR3 sequence (DNA): TGCAGTGCTAGTGTCCCAGGGGCTGGGAATCAGCCCCAGCATTTT. Protein sequence: CSASVPGAGNQPQHF.

This clonotype was detected only a few times. The gene calls are TRBV12-3 or TRBV12-4 and TRBJ1-5, with D hard to call. The CDR3 spans 15 residues. The V gene lost 4 bases and the J gene lost 3 bases, with 13 bases spanning the gap. The CDR3 nucleotides are TGTGCCAGCAGTTCGGCTGACGGATACAATCAGCCCCAGCATTTT. The encoded protein is CASSSADGYNQPQHF.

The chain employs TRBV7-9 and TRBJ2-5; D is possibly TRBD1 (5 bases). Trimming took off 5 bases at V and 3 bases at J, with 10 bases between the two ends. The CDR3 has 13 amino acids. Germline assignment: CDR1 SEHNR and CDR2 FQNEAQ (reference sequence). The CDR3 protein is CASSIGVEETQYF. The CDR3 coding sequence is TGTGCCAGCAGCATAGGGGTGGAAGAGACCCAGTACTTC.

Only a few counts were recorded for this clonotype. The genes are TRBV12-3 or TRBV12-4 and TRBJ1-2, with TRBD1 matching 7 bases. There are 14 residues in the CDR3. Unmatched junction bases numbered 8, after V lost 8 bases and J lost 2 bases. The CDR3 is CASQKGQNNYGYTF. In nucleotides, the CDR3 is TGTGCCAGCCAAAAGGGACAGAACAACTATGGCTACACCTTC.

This clonotype was detected many times. This chain links TRBV4-1 with TRBJ2-3; D unclear. V was pared by 1 base and J by 5 bases, with 7 bases between. The CDR3 totals 13 residues. The germline V gene has CDR1 MGHRA and CDR2 YSYEKL. This CDR3 is CASSQGVGDTQYF. The CDR3 DNA reads TGCGCCAGCAGCCAAGGAGTGGGAGATACGCAGTATTTT.

This clonotype appeared a few times. V is TRBV11-2 and J is TRBJ2-1, with D unclear. The CDR3 loop spans 16 amino acids. Between the trimmed V and J ends, which lost 1 base and 3 bases, there was a span of 13 bases. Germline V CDR1 and CDR2: SGHAT, FQNNGV. CDR3 bases: TGTGCCAGCAGCTTAGGGTTGTTGCGCATCTACAATGAGCAGTTCTTC. The encoded protein is CASSLGLLRIYNEQFF.

The rearrangement links TRBV2 to TRBJ2-3; tentatively, D is TRBD1 or TRBD2 (7 bases each). The CDR3 is made up of 15 amino acids. Trimming took off 6 bases at V and 4 bases at J, with 17 bases between the two ends. Germline V gene data show CDR1 as SNHLY and CDR2 as FYNNEI. The CDR3 is CASRTGGGGADTQYF. As DNA, the CDR3 is TGTGCCAGCAGAACCGGGGGAGGGGGCGCAGATACGCAGTATTTT.

This clonotype was recorded at least ten times. Germline is not matched at one junction end, which may reflect a read error. The chain uses TRBV3-1 and TRBJ2-2; D perhaps matches TRBD2 (5 bases). The CDR3 length is 14 residues. Germline V gene lookup returns CDR1 LGHDT and CDR2 YNNKEL (reference sequence). The CDR3 loop is CASSLRENTGELFF. DNA for the CDR3: TGCGCCAGCAGCTTGAGGGAGAACACCGGGGAGCTGTTTTTT.

In this sample, this clonotype turned up a few times. The chain carries TRBV11-2 and TRBJ2-7; tentative D call: TRBD1 (6 bases). CDR3 length: 14 amino acids. Trimming pared 1 base from V and 7 bases from J, leaving 14 bases between. Germline V gene lookup returns CDR1 SGHAT and CDR2 FQNNGV. CDR3: CASSLVQGLREQYF. The DNA for the CDR3 is TGTGCCAGCAGCTTAGTACAGGGCCTGAGGGAGCAGTACTTC.

The rearrangement joins TRBV6-1 to TRBJ2-1; the match to TRBD2 covers 15 bases. After removal of 6 bases from V and 3 bases from J, the junction contained 6 bases not matched to a gene. This CDR3 has 17 amino acids. Germline CDR1 and CDR2: MNHNS and SASEGT. The CDR3 reads CASRGLAGGWDYNEQFF. CDR3 nucleotide sequence: TGTGCCAGCAGGGGACTAGCGGGGGGCTGGGACTACAATGAGCAGTTCTTC.

The chain links TRBV28 to TRBJ1-5; D unresolved. Trimming stripped 4 bases from V and 1 base from J, with 14 bases between. Germline V gene sequence: CDR1 MDHEN, CDR2 SYDVKM. The CDR3 is 16 residues long. The CDR3 loop is CASSSQDGESNQPQHF. CDR3 DNA: TGTGCCAGCAGTTCCCAGGACGGGGAGAGCAATCAGCCCCAGCATTTT.

The CDR3 sequence: CSASGASRPGDQPQHF. The CDR3 DNA reads TGCAGTGCTAGTGGGGCTTCGAGGCCAGGGGATCAGCCCCAGCATTTT. The V call is TRBV20-1, the J call TRBJ1-5, with D possibly being TRBD1 (6 bases). Trimming pared 3 bases from V and 5 bases from J, leaving 20 bases between. This CDR3 spans 16 amino acids. Germline lookup yields CDR1 DFQATT and CDR2 SNEGSKA (reference sequence).

This clonotype showed up just a few times. V gene TRBV7-2 combines with J gene TRBJ2-4; 10 bases match TRBD2. In germline, CDR1 is SGHTA, CDR2 FQGNSA. V was clipped by 2 bases and J by 6 bases; unmatched bases: 4. This CDR3 region has 15 residues. CDR3 coding DNA: TGTGCCAGCAGCTTACTAGCGGGAGATGGAAACATTCAGTACTTC. Translation gives CASSLLAGDGNIQYF.

This clonotype was seen at least ten times. V usage is TRBV29-1 and J usage is TRBJ2-1, with D uncertain. Per germline, CDR1 SQVTM and CDR2 ANQGSEA. The length of the CDR3 is 13 residues. Trimming stripped 4 bases from V and 0 bases from J, with 7 bases between. The CDR3 coding sequence is TGCAGCGTTGGCCGGAGCTCCTACAATGAGCAGTTCTTC. Translation: CSVGRSSYNEQFF.

This clonotype was found many times. This chain uses TRBV5-8 with TRBJ1-5; D is unresolved. The CDR3 extends over 15 amino acids. V was pared by 1 base and J by 0 bases, with 8 bases between. The V gene's germline CDR1 is SGHTS and CDR2 YDEGEE. The CDR3 is CASSLSWGSNQPQHF. The CDR3 nucleotides are TGTGCCAGCAGCTTGTCATGGGGTAGCAATCAGCCCCAGCATTTT. The whole variable domain, filled in from reference TRBV5-8 and TRBJ1-5, reads EAGVTQSPTHLIKTRGQQATLRCSPISGHTSVYWYQQALGLGLQFLLWYDEGEERNRGNFPPRFSGRQFPNYSSELNVNALELEDSALYLCASSLSWGSNQPQHFGDGTRLSIL.

The CDR3: CASSQHGSLIPEQFF. The CDR3 DNA sequence: TGCGCCAGCAGCCAACACGGGAGTCTGATCCCCGAGCAGTTCTTC. This chain joins TRBV4-3 and TRBJ2-1; D possibly corresponds to TRBD2 (6 bases). The CDR3 loop spans 15 amino acids. Between the trimmed V and J ends, which lost 2 bases and 10 bases, there was a span of 18 bases. CDR1 and CDR2 (germline): LGHNA, YSLEER.